This TCR beta chain was identified during a study of T cells in localized non-small cell lung cancer. Overall study findings and caveats: Among the top 100 tumor clones, a median about 58 appeared in adjacent lung. Heterogeneity is still possible, as just one tumor region was sequenced.

Sequencing was performed with immunoSEQ multiplex PCR; in TCRdb, only in-frame clones are kept and a portion is missing. The repertoire holds about 78,000 clones, with 84% as singletons. The CDR3 has 13 amino acids. Germline assignment: CDR1 SQVTM and CDR2 ANQGSEA. Deletions cut 7 bases from V and 7 bases from J, with 17 bases between. A remark on this clone: Its antigen is unidentified.

The sequenced sample was peripheral blood, obtained before any cancer treatment. The receptor comes from a man aged 40 to 69 with stage I lung adenocarcinoma. The V call is TRBV29-1, the J call TRBJ1-3; possibly TRBD1 for D (6 bases). CDR3 sequence reads: CSARRGTGNTIYF. CDR3 nucleotide sequence: TGCAGCGCGAGGAGGGGGACGGGGAACACCATATATTTT.